A single TCR beta chain is shown here with its context. Antigen unknown. Using immunoSEQ multiplex PCR, the repertoire was profiled, and TCRdb retains in-frame clones only, with some absent. The data show some 130,000 clones, 90% to 95% seen once. The sample belongs to a study of T cell responses to AZD1222 COVID-19 vaccine. Study-level findings and limits: Only a handful of people who got AZD1222 tested seropositive at baseline.

V shed 6 bases and J 5 bases; nucleotides not matched to a gene: 4. This CDR3 is 13 amino acids long. Germline values: CDR1 MRHNA, CDR2 SNTAGT. The source material was peripheral blood, sampled on day 0 of AZD1222 vaccination. This rearrangement joins TRBV6-4 to TRBJ1-5, with 7 bases fitting TRBD1. This TCR was sampled from an adult in good health. CDR3 protein: CASSRGAHQPQHF. The CDR3 nucleotides are TGTGCCAGCAGCAGGGGGGCCCATCAGCCCCAGCATTTT.